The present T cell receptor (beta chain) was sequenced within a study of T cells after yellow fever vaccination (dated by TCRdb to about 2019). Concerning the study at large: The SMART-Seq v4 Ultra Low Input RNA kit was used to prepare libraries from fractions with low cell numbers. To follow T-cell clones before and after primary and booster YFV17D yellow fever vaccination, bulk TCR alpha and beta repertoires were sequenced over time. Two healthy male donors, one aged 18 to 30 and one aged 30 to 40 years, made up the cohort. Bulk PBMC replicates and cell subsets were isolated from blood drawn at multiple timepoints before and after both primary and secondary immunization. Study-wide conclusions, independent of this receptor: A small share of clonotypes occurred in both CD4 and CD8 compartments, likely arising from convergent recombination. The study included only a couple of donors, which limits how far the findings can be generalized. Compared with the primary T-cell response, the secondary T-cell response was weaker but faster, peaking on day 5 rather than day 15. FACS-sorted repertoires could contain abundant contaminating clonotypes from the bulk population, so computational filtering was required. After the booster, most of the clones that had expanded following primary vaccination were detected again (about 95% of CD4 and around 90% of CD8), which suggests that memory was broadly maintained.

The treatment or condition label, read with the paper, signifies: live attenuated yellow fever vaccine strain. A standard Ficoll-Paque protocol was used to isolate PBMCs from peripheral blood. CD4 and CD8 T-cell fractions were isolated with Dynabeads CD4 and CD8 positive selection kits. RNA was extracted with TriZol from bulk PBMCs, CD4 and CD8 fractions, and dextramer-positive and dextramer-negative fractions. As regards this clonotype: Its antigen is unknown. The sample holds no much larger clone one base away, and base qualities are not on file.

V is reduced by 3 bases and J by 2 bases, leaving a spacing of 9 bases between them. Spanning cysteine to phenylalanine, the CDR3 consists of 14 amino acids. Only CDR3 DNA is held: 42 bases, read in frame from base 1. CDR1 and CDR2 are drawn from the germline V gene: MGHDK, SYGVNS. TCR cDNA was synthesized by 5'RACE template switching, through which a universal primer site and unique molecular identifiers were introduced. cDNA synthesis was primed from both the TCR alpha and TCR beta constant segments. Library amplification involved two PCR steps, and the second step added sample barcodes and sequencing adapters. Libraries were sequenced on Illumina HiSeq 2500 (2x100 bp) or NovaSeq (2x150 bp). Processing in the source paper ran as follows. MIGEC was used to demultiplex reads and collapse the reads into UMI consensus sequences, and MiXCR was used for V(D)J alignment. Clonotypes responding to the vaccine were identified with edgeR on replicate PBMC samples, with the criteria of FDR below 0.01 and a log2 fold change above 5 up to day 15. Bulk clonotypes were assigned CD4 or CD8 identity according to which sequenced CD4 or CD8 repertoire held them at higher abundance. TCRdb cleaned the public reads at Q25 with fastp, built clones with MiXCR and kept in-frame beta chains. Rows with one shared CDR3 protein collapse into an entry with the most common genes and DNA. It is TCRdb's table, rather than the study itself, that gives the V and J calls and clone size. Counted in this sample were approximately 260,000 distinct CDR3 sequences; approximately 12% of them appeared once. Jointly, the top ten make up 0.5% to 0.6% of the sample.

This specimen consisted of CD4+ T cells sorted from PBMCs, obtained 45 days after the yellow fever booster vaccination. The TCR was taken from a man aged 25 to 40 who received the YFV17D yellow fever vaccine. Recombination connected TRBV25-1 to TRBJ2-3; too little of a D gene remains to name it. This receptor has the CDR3 CASSDIRSTDTQYF. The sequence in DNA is TGTGCCAGCAGTGATATAAGATCCACAGATACGCAGTATTTT. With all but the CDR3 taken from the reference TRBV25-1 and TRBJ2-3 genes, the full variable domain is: EADIYQTPRYLVIGTGKKITLECSQTMGHDKMYWYQQDPGMELHLIHYSYGVNSTEKGDLSSESTVSRIRTEHFPLTLESARPSHTSQYLCASSDIRSTDTQYFGPGTRLTVL.